This T cell receptor beta chain was obtained from a study of blood T cells in healthy people across ages. As for the study in general: Per two T cells, about one barcoded beta molecule was captured through template switching.

No fewer than 7 million PBMCs went into each sample. In its sample, this clonotype was seen a few times. A second PCR of 7 to 11 cycles used a sample-barcoded 5' primer and a J-beta primer mix. Per-sample output comprised a minimum of 3 million paired-end reads containing CDR3. TCRdb re-derived calls from the 5' RACE reads in MiXCR, one entry per CDR3 protein. Among about 1.4 million distinct CDR3 sequences, 45% to 70% were seen once, and the ten largest hold over 5.5%. This sequence was found in a man younger than 35 in good health. Sequencing was carried out using blood.

The CDR3 DNA reads TGTGCCAGCAGTCGGGGGGCTCTCAATCAGCCCCAGCATTTT. Protein product: CASSRGALNQPQHF. The J gene is TRBJ1-5, the V gene TRBV28; perhaps TRBD1 as D (6 bases). The germline V gene encodes CDR1 MDHEN and CDR2 SYDVKM. The CDR3 is made up of 14 amino acids. V dropped 5 bases and J dropped 3 bases, with 11 bases sitting between them.